This TCR beta chain was captured by sequencing in a study of blood T cell repertoires in COVID-19 (TCRdb year 2020). Describing the broader study: Collaborator samples came from the United States, Italy and Spain and covered acute and convalescent phases of COVID-19. The material from the prospective study consisted of cDNA or gDNA derived from T cells, B-cell-depleted T cells, or PBMCs. The dataset comprised deeply sampled blood TCRbeta repertoires from subjects exposed to, actively infected with, or recovered from COVID-19. The repertoires were made available in a free public database intended to serve as a resource for research on the immune response to SARS-CoV-2. The samples were drawn from the first 160 participants of the ongoing ImmuneRACE study and from over 950 subjects provided by 6 global collaborators. A de-identified subject ID, COVID-19 status, age in years and sex were almost always included in the sample metadata. Where available, HLA class I and class II types were obtained from metadata supplied by the sample provider rather than from assay-based typing.

Participants in the prospective study were aged 18 to 89 years, lived in under 30 United States geographic areas, and enrolled through a virtual design. In the prospective study, cohorts were assigned on the basis of participant-reported clinical history obtained from a screening survey and a study questionnaire. Recovered participants in ImmuneRACE Cohort 3 were defined as having two consecutive negative NP/OP PCR tests, clearance from a healthcare professional, or resolution of symptoms. In the prospective study, mobile phlebotomists collected whole blood, serum and a nasopharyngeal or oropharyngeal swab from each participant. Over an approximately two-month period, participants in the prospective study had the option of providing additional blood draws and questionnaires. Blood samples from the prospective study were shipped frozen or at room temperature prior to DNA extraction. The investigation overall reported the following: Clinical and demographic metadata were provided uncurated, with the amount varying by source and participant.

The germline V gene (reference sequence) yields LNHDA for CDR1 and SQIVND for CDR2. V is reduced by 1 base and J by 3 bases, leaving a spacing of 12 bases between them. The CDR3 goes from the cysteine to the phenylalanine over 15 residues. Just CDR3 DNA is preserved here, 45 bases in frame from base 1. TCRbeta CDR3 regions were amplified from genomic DNA using the immunoSEQ Assay, a bias-controlled multiplex PCR. Under the source paper's analysis protocol: The number of nucleated cells in each sample was estimated by amplification of reference gene primers within the assay. To quantify the absolute abundance of each unique TCRbeta CDR3 rearrangement, sequence reads were collapsed and filtered. For each sample, productive Simpson clonality was calculated as the square root of Simpson's diversity index across productive rearrangements. TCRdb stores this immuneACCESS table with in-frame sequences only. Part of the clones is absent; in the studies checked, under half of the shortfall reflects unresolved V genes, and no reason is known for the rest. The DNA was the basis for D and trimming; V, J and clone size are from that table. This sample is represented by 250,000 to 400,000 clones; under 95% of them were singletons. Around 2.5% of the sample goes to the ten largest clones.

Details on this clone: Which antigen it targets is not known. Per-base qualities were not stored, and no clone one base away is much larger.

The sequenced sample consisted of PBMCs or T cells enriched from blood (not recorded which). The chain employs TRBV19 and TRBJ2-5; TRBD2 is possibly the D segment (6 matching bases). This TCR derives from a man aged 55 to 70 who had recovered from COVID-19. The DNA sequence is as follows: TGTGCCAGTAGTATAGGTGGGACTCTGGAAGAGACCCAGTACTTC. Its protein product is CASSIGGTLEETQYF.